The 13 T cell receptor beta chains below come from one sample, sequenced in a study of radiotherapy plus CTLA-4 blockade in lung cancer. Only in-frame clones appear in the TCRdb table, and some are missing; sequencing was by immunoSEQ multiplex PCR. The table has roughly 62,000 clones, 70% to 85% seen once. The sequences come from peripheral blood, collected from a patient treated with radiotherapy plus ipilimumab. The receptors shown here come from a human donor with non-small cell lung cancer who had a complete response to radiotherapy plus ipilimumab.

This rearrangement joins TRBV5-1 to TRBJ1-5; D gene uncertain. Deletions cut 2 bases from V and 4 bases from J, with 10 bases between. The CDR3 runs 14 residues. Germline values: CDR1 SGHRS, CDR2 YFSETQ. CDR3 sequence (DNA): TGCGCCAGCAGCTTCGGAGAAGAAAATCAGCCCCAGCATTTT. Translated: CASSFGEENQPQHF.

Points on this clone: The junction departs from the called germline gene at one end, perhaps through a read error. The chain couples TRBV7-7 to TRBJ2-1; D is perhaps TRBD1 (5 bases). The CDR3 extends over 14 amino acids. The V gene's germline CDR1 is SSHAT and CDR2 FNYEAQ (reference sequence). CDR3 sequence (DNA): TGTGCTAGCAGCTTAGGTGGCAGGGTCAATGAGCAGTTCTTC. Its translation: CASSLGGRVNEQFF.

The rearrangement links TRBV5-4 to TRBJ1-6; D gene uncertain. The CDR3 totals 12 residues. The V end lost 10 bases, the J end lost 10 bases, and 15 bases lay between the germline ends. Germline values: CDR1 SGHNT, CDR2 YYREEE (reference sequence). The CDR3 DNA reads as TGTGCCGACCGGGGAGGGCGGTCACCCCTCCACTTT. The encoded protein is CADRGGRSPLHF.

The chain recombines TRBV7-2 with TRBJ2-5, with TRBD2 matching 8 bases. Germline CDR1 and CDR2: SGHTA and FQGNSA. This CDR3 contains 15 residues. V shed 4 bases, J shed 5 bases, and the junction held 9 bases outside the gene matches. This CDR3 is CASSYLRGGRETQYF. The CDR3 region has the DNA TGTGCCAGCAGCTACCTACGCGGGGGGCGGGAGACCCAGTACTTC. The complete variable domain, with remaining parts taken from reference TRBV7-2 and TRBJ2-5, reads GAGVSQSPSNKVTEKGKDVELRCDPISGHTALYWYRQSLGQGLEFLIYFQGNSAPDKSGLPSDRFSAERTGGSVSTLTIQRTQQEDSAVYLCASSYLRGGRETQYFGPGTRLLVL.

This chain uses TRBV27 with TRBJ1-1; possible D gene TRBD1, 5 bases. Trimming pared 2 bases from V and 1 base from J, leaving 11 bases between. From germline, CDR1 is MNHEY and CDR2 SMNVEV (reference sequence). The CDR3 covers 15 residues. CDR3 sequence: CASSLRWTTNTEAFF. The DNA of the CDR3 is TGTGCCAGCAGTTTACGGTGGACAACGAACACTGAAGCTTTCTTT.

The rearrangement uses TRBV5-1 and TRBJ1-2; D is unclear. Germline-derived CDR1 and CDR2 are SGHRS and YFSETQ. Between the trimmed V and J ends, which lost 5 bases and 8 bases, there was a span of 10 bases. The CDR3 has 11 amino acids. The CDR3 bases are TGCGCCAGCAGGGCTGATGGGGGCTACACCTTC. This encodes CASRADGGYTF.

This rearrangement joins TRBV6-5 to TRBJ2-3; D gene uncertain. The germline V and J ends were trimmed by 0 bases and 2 bases, with 9 bases remaining between them. Germline values: CDR1 MNHEY, CDR2 SVGAGI. CDR3 length: 15 amino acids. CDR3 sequence (DNA): TGTGCCAGCAGTTACTCAACCGGATTCACAGATACGCAGTATTTT. This codes for CASSYSTGFTDTQYF.

The V call is TRBV6-5, the J call TRBJ1-6; 8 nucleotides agree with TRBD1. The germline CDR1 and CDR2 sequences are MNHEY and SVGAGI. The V and J ends lost 0 bases and 10 bases, in that order; junction bases with no gene match: 8. This CDR3 has 16 amino acids. This CDR3 is CASSYSDRGRYSPLHF. For the CDR3, the DNA is TGTGCCAGCAGTTACTCCGACAGGGGCCGATACTCACCCCTCCACTTT.

The V gene is TRBV27, the J gene TRBJ2-2, with a weak D call TRBD1 (6 bases). Germline V gene data show CDR1 as MNHEY and CDR2 as SMNVEV (reference sequence). The V end was cut by 5 bases, the J end by 2 bases, with 18 bases between. The CDR3 has 17 amino acids. CDR3: CASSRDILNANTGELFF. CDR3 sequence (DNA): TGTGCCAGCAGTAGGGACATCCTAAATGCCAACACCGGGGAGCTGTTTTTT.

Here the CDR3 DNA reads TGTGCCAGCTCACCAGACGGCTCCTACGAGCAGTACGTC. Encoded protein: CASSPDGSYEQYV. The chain recombines TRBV18 with TRBJ2-7; D remains unclear. Germline CDR1 KGHSH, CDR2 LQKENI. Trimming removed 2 bases at V and 0 bases at J, with 5 bases between. The CDR3 length is 13 residues.

The chain uses TRBV29-1 and TRBJ2-3; D is undetermined. V dropped 2 bases and J dropped 3 bases, with 12 bases sitting between them. Germline V lookup: CDR1 SQVTM, CDR2 ANQGSEA. CDR3 length: 14 amino acids. The CDR3 sequence: CSVERQSWTDTQYF. The CDR3 DNA is TGCAGCGTTGAACGGCAGTCGTGGACAGATACGCAGTATTTT.

This clone was detected a few times. V is TRBV18 and J is TRBJ1-5; the match to TRBD1 covers 7 bases. Germline V lookup: CDR1 KGHSH, CDR2 LQKENI. The CDR3 covers 16 residues. The V gene end was trimmed by 4 bases and the J gene end by 6 bases; junction bases not matched to a gene: 12. Here the CDR3 DNA reads TGTGCCAGCTCACTCGGTTTAACAGGGGAGAGTCAGCCCCAGCATTTT. Its translation is CASSLGLTGESQPQHF.

The rearrangement uses TRBV7-9 and TRBJ2-7; tentative D call: TRBD1 (6 bases). V lost 5 bases and J lost 2, with 10 bases in between. Germline CDR1 reads SEHNR; CDR2 reads FQNEAQ (reference sequence). This CDR3 comprises 13 residues. In DNA, the CDR3 is TGTGCCAGCAGCCCCCAGGGGACCTACGAGCAGTACGTC. Its translation: CASSPQGTYEQYV.